The 19 T cell receptor beta chains below all came from one sample that was sequenced in a study of cytomegalovirus exposure and HLA in healthy donors. 13 Jbeta primers and 60 Vbeta primers were used for the PCR. The method was immunoSEQ multiplex PCR; TCRdb's version includes in-frame clones alone and lacks a portion of them. The repertoire holds 150,000 or so clones, with approximately 80% as singletons. The sequenced sample consisted of PBMCs. These receptors all stem from a man aged 25 to 40 in good health and CMV-seropositive.

The J gene is TRBJ2-7, the V gene TRBV15; D gene uncertain. This CDR3 has 15 residues. Germline V CDR1 and CDR2: LNHNV, YYDKDF (reference sequence). Trimming removed 0 bases from V and 4 bases from J, with 13 bases in between. CDR3 sequence: CATSRDRVGDYEQYF. CDR3 sequence (DNA): TGTGCCACCAGCAGAGATCGGGTAGGAGATTACGAGCAGTACTTC.

The CDR3, as DNA: TGTGCCAGTAGTCTCTACGGACCACAGGGGGCCAATAATTCACCCCTCCACTTT. Its protein is CASSLYGPQGANNSPLHF. The chain recombines TRBV19 with TRBJ1-6; 9 nucleotides match TRBD1. This CDR3 contains 18 residues. Germline CDR1 and CDR2: LNHDA and SQIVND (reference sequence). Germline trimming cut 5 bases from V and 5 bases from J; bases unmatched to any gene: 13.

The V gene is TRBV7-7, the J gene TRBJ2-1; 7 nucleotides align to TRBD1. The CDR3 consists of 13 residues. Trimming took 6 bases from V and 8 from J; bases not matched to a gene: 7. From germline, CDR1 is SSHAT and CDR2 FNYEAQ (reference sequence). CDR3 sequence reads: CASSFRQGDEQFF. The CDR3 region has the DNA TGTGCCAGCAGTTTCCGACAGGGAGATGAGCAGTTCTTC.

V is TRBV5-4 and J is TRBJ1-2; weak D call: TRBD1 (6 bases). From germline, CDR1 is SGHNT and CDR2 YYREEE (reference sequence). The CDR3 covers 16 residues. Trimming stripped 0 bases from V and 8 bases from J, with 20 bases between. The CDR3 region has the DNA TGTGCCAGCAGCTTGGCCGACAGGATCCGCCCCTTGGGCTACACCTTC. This sequence encodes CASSLADRIRPLGYTF.

The chain recombines TRBV19 with TRBJ1-3; D uncertain. Deletions cut 7 bases from V and 2 bases from J, with 12 bases between. The germline gives CDR1 LNHDA, CDR2 SQIVND (reference sequence). This CDR3 spans 14 amino acids. In DNA form, the CDR3 reads TGTGCCAGTACTTCGACTGTAACTGGAAACACCATATATTTT. Its protein product is CASTSTVTGNTIYF.

This chain connects TRBV5-1 to TRBJ2-3, with 8 bases identical to TRBD2. CDR1 SGHRS and CDR2 YFSETQ come from the germline V gene. The ends lost 1 base at V and 0 bases at J; junction bases unmatched: 4. CDR3 size: 16 residues. CDR3 coding DNA: TGCGCCAGCAGCTTGCCTAGCGGGTCAAGCACAGATACGCAGTATTTT. Translating gives CASSLPSGSSTDTQYF. Full variable domain (missing parts from reference TRBV5-1 and TRBJ2-3): KAGVTQTPRYLIKTRGQQVTLSCSPISGHRSVSWYQQTPGQGLQFLFEYFSETQRNKGNFPGRFSGRQFSNSRSEMNVSTLELGDSALYLCASSLPSGSSTDTQYFGPGTRLTVL.

This clone was seen just once. The chain is built from TRBV7-9 and TRBJ1-1; weak D call: TRBD1 (5 bases). Trimming stripped 3 bases from V and 7 bases from J, with 15 bases between. The CDR3 totals 14 residues. Germline V CDR1 and CDR2: SEHNR, FQNEAQ (reference sequence). The CDR3 region is CASSFVPQVGEAFF. DNA for the CDR3: TGTGCCAGCAGCTTCGTGCCACAGGTCGGTGAAGCTTTCTTT. Looking up the rest from reference TRBV7-9 and TRBJ1-1 gives the full variable domain: DTGVSQNPRHKITKRGQNVTFRCDPISEHNRLYWYRQTLGQGPEFLTYFQNEAQLEKSRLLSDRFSAERPKGSFSTLEIQRTEQGDSAMYLCASSFVPQVGEAFFGQGTRLTVV.

This chain joins TRBV5-1 and TRBJ2-5, with D maybe TRBD1 (6 bases). Trimming left V 4 bases short and J 1 base short, with 8 bases between. CDR3 length equals 13 residues. Germline-derived CDR1 and CDR2 are SGHRS and YFSETQ. This CDR3 is CASSRDIQETQYF. For the CDR3, the DNA is TGCGCCAGCAGCCGGGACATCCAAGAGACCCAGTACTTC. The whole variable domain, remainder taken from reference TRBV5-1 and TRBJ2-5, is KAGVTQTPRYLIKTRGQQVTLSCSPISGHRSVSWYQQTPGQGLQFLFEYFSETQRNKGNFPGRFSGRQFSNSRSEMNVSTLELGDSALYLCASSRDIQETQYFGPGTRLLVL.

Comments on this clone: This same CDR3 is encoded by further DNA sequences in the sample. V and J are TRBV5-6 and TRBJ2-5, with 10 bases lining up with TRBD2. Germline V gene data show CDR1 as SGHDT and CDR2 as YYEEEE. V lost 2 bases to trimming and J lost 2 bases; unmatched junction nucleotides: 12. The CDR3 length is 18 residues. CDR3 loop: CASSLRLAGLILQETQYF. The CDR3 DNA follows: TGTGCCAGCAGCTTAAGACTAGCGGGTCTCATCCTACAAGAGACCCAGTACTTC.

The chain joins TRBV7-8 to TRBJ2-7; no clear D gene. CDR3 size: 14 residues. CDR1 and CDR2 from the germline V gene are SGHVS and FQNEAQ. V was clipped by 1 base and J by 2 bases, with 9 bases between them. The CDR3 coding sequence is TGTGCCAGCAGCTTAGAGGTCCGGGCCTACGAGCAGTACTTC. This gives the protein CASSLEVRAYEQYF.

The chain combines TRBV19 with TRBJ2-3; D is possibly TRBD1 (8 bases). This CDR3 contains 15 residues. Per the germline V gene, CDR1 is LNHDA and CDR2 is SQIVND (reference sequence). Trimming cost V 5 bases and J 4 bases, with 16 bases left between them. The CDR3 nucleotides read TGTGCCAGTAGTGGGGGGGACAGGTTGGCAGATACGCAGTATTTT. Protein: CASSGGDRLADTQYF.

This clone was observed a single time. V usage is TRBV30 and J usage is TRBJ2-2; D gene uncertain. Germline lookup yields CDR1 GTSNPN and CDR2 SVGIG (reference sequence). Trimming pared 0 bases from V and 4 bases from J, leaving 9 bases between. The CDR3 totals 14 residues. In DNA form, the CDR3 reads TGTGCCTGGAGTGTACAAGTCACCACCGGGGAGCTGTTTTTT. Translated, it gives CAWSVQVTTGELFF. The full variable domain, completed using reference TRBV30 and TRBJ2-2, is SQTIHQWPATLVQPVGSPLSLECTVEGTSNPNLYWYRQAAGRGLQLLFYSVGIGQISSEVPQNLSASRPQDRQFILSSKKLLLSDSGFYLCAWSVQVTTGELFFGEGSRLTVL.

Comments on this clone: Its ends do not fully match the called genes, so a read error is possible. The same CDR3 arises from other DNA sequences in this sample as well. This CDR3 reads CASSLSIPGRGYIEQYF. In DNA form, the CDR3 reads TGTGCCAGCAGCTTATCGATCCCCGGCAGGGGTTACATCGAGCAGTACTTC. V usage is TRBV27 and J usage is TRBJ2-7, with a possible D match to TRBD1 (6 bases). Germline-derived CDR1 and CDR2 are MNHEY and SMNVEV (reference sequence). The CDR3 loop spans 17 amino acids.

The rearrangement uses TRBV5-4 and TRBJ2-7; possibly TRBD2 for D (6 bases). Germline V gene data show CDR1 as SGHNT and CDR2 as YYREEE (reference sequence). The CDR3 has 15 residues. Trimming cost V 2 bases and J 2 bases, with 14 bases left between them. The CDR3 DNA is TGTGCCAGCAGCTTAGGAGGGCCCACCACCTACGAGCAGTACTTC. Protein: CASSLGGPTTYEQYF. Full variable domain (remainder filled in from reference TRBV5-4 and TRBJ2-7): ETGVTQSPTHLIKTRGQQVTLRCSSQSGHNTVSWYQQALGQGPQFIFQYYREEENGRGNFPPRFSGLQFPNYSSELNVNALELDDSALYLCASSLGGPTTYEQYFGPGTRLTVT.

The chain combines TRBV5-1 with TRBJ2-1; the D gene is possibly TRBD1 (6 bases). Germline lookup yields CDR1 SGHRS and CDR2 YFSETQ. CDR3 length: 13 amino acids. The V and J ends lost 3 bases and 6 bases respectively, with 10 bases between them. CDR3 protein: CASSSGTRNEQFF. DNA for the CDR3: TGCGCCAGCAGCTCCGGGACACGCAATGAGCAGTTCTTC.

The V and J genes are TRBV5-1 and TRBJ1-3, with 8 bases identical to TRBD1. Unmatched junction bases numbered 9, after V lost 4 bases and J lost 0 bases. Germline loops: CDR1 SGHRS, CDR2 YFSETQ. The CDR3 is made up of 17 amino acids. CDR3: CASSNRPGQDSGNTIYF. DNA for the CDR3: TGCGCCAGCAGCAACCGACCGGGACAGGACTCTGGAAACACCATATATTTT.

The chain is built from TRBV6-6 and TRBJ1-5; possibly TRBD1 for D (6 bases). Trimming removed 5 bases at V and 1 base at J, with 12 bases between. Germline V CDR1 and CDR2: MNHNY, SVGAGI (reference sequence). CDR3 length equals 15 residues. CDR3 loop: CASSNRDGSNQPQHF. The CDR3 coding sequence is TGTGCCAGCAGTAACAGGGACGGGAGCAATCAGCCCCAGCATTTT.

This sequence joins TRBV4-1 and TRBJ1-6; D not resolved. Per the germline V gene, CDR1 is MGHRA and CDR2 is YSYEKL. V dropped 0 bases and J dropped 6 bases, with 12 bases sitting between them. The CDR3 contains 16 residues. As DNA, the CDR3 is TGCGCCAGCAGCCAAGATGGAGAAAGAGCTAATTCACCCCTCCACTTT. The encoded protein is CASSQDGERANSPLHF.

This clone has only one observation. This chain connects TRBV11-3 to TRBJ2-7, with D maybe TRBD2 (5 bases). V lost 0 bases and J lost 1, with 10 bases in between. Looked up from germline, CDR1 is SGHNT and CDR2 is YENEEA. The CDR3 has 15 amino acids. This CDR3 reads CASSLDGKGSYEQYF. The CDR3 bases are TGTGCCAGCAGCTTAGACGGGAAGGGTTCCTACGAGCAGTACTTC.